This T cell receptor beta chain was observed in a study of cytomegalovirus exposure and HLA in healthy donors (dated by TCRdb to 2015 to 2018). Background on the whole study: In an earlier analysis of 450 to 750 of the donors, 250 to 350 Gb of sequence data and some 100 million unique TCR beta sequences from about 179 million T cells were reported. Using immunosequencing, the study profiled T cell repertoires from roughly 650 subjects and related those repertoires to cytomegalovirus serostatus. Genome-wide SNP genotypes for about 55% of the roughly 670 donors were used in a later genetic analysis, which treated that subset as a discovery cohort. HLA typing included class I and class II loci at four-digit resolution. Besides the first cohort of around 670 subjects, a separate validation cohort made up of about 120 different subjects was used. Roughly five DR-DQ haplotypes were handled as single units for association and clustering, since linkage in the cohort was strong. Typing coverage varied by locus: about 620-630 donors for A, B, C, DRB1 and DQB1; more than 500 for DQA1; more than 600 for DPA1; 450 to 480 for DPB1. In a later analysis, previously published TCR beta repertoires from 666 donors were re-analyzed and high-resolution HLA genotyping was added so that TCR occurrence patterns could be studied. Roughly 300 gigabases of sequencing data and approximately 91 million unique TCR sequences made up an early release that covered approximately 700 HLA-typed donors. The later analysis used no new phenotypic data to find candidate immune exposures, relying instead on TCR beta sequences and their occurrence across donors. Donor age, sex, ethnicity and CMV serostatus were compiled alongside the repertoire data. Across 300 to 500 genotyped donors of the cohort, an average of about 200,000 unique TCR beta nucleotide sequences per donor were sequenced, and roughly a sixth of those sequences were non-productive. To predict cytomegalovirus infection status, the study combined high-throughput TCR immunosequencing, statistical association of individual TCRs with disease status, and machine learning. Of the 300 to 400 genotyped donors, approximately 83% fell in the genetic ancestry cluster associated with self-reported Caucasian donors. The study aimed to test whether cataloging public T cell receptors could reveal signatures of past pathogen exposure. An earlier analysis of around 580 of the donors used high-throughput TCR beta sequencing to judge whether each TCR beta V gene segment behaved as functional or pseudogenic. All discovery cohort repertoires had been generated on a single sequencing platform.

The cohort was made up of hundreds of healthy bone marrow donors. At the time of sampling, all cohort members were nominally healthy, though unrecorded immune exposures were likely present. The donor tested CMV seronegative, placing the donor among the 352 seronegative members of the cohort. A peripheral blood sample was provided by each donor, and peripheral blood mononuclear cells were used for TCR beta sequencing. Genomic DNA was extracted from the blood cell samples with the Qiagen DNeasy Blood Extraction Kit. Between the V and J ends, shortened by 6 bases and 4 bases respectively, the junction contains 12 bases. CDR1 and CDR2 were assigned from the germline V gene (reference sequence) as MNHEY and SMNVEV. The CDR3 runs 13 amino acids, cysteine and phenylalanine included. Only the CDR3 region is kept as DNA, spanning 39 bases read in frame from base 1. The library was prepared using the immunoSEQ multiplex PCR assay. A mixture of 60 forward primers for TCR Vbeta segments and 13 reverse primers for TCR Jbeta segments was used in the multiplex PCR. Amplification of the CDR3 region of rearranged TCR beta genes was performed with a multiplex PCR assay on genomic DNA. The Illumina HiSeq System was used to sequence the amplified TCR beta libraries as 87-base-pair reads. Per the original workflow: A later analysis tallied roughly 76 million unique TCR beta chains across the 650 to 750 repertoires, and about 10 million of those chains were shared by two or more donors. Raw reads were error-corrected and collapsed into unique sequences by a nearest-neighbor algorithm in which closely related sequences were merged to remove PCR and sequencing errors. V, D and J gene segments were assigned by aligning CDR3 sequences to IMGT reference sequences. For a sequence to be retained, at least a six-nucleotide match to both a V gene segment and a J gene segment was required. A rearrangement counted as productive if the CDR3 had no stop codons and remained in frame with V and J, and every other rearrangement counted as non-productive. CDR3 was defined by IMGT convention, running from the second conserved V-encoded cysteine to the conserved J-encoded phenylalanine. The earlier analysis of approximately 500 of the donors excluded sequences that lacked an unambiguous match to a single V gene segment. In an earlier analysis of 587 of the donors, V segments were called functional above 56.7% productive rearrangements and were called segregating when the between-donor standard deviation exceeded 5%. A statistical classification framework was built for diagnosing cytomegalovirus status from the catalog of TCR beta chain sequences. A later analysis assigned V and J genes by comparing TCR nucleotide sequences with IMGT/GENE-DB human TR gene sequences. Using the TCRdist pipeline, a later analysis assigned CDR3 sequences along with most-parsimonious VDJ recombination scenarios. In a later analysis, each TCR beta chain was defined by its CDR3 amino acid sequence together with its V-gene family, and reads without a unique V-gene family were excluded. To address suspected cross-contamination and a sequencing artifact, a later analysis removed 450 to 700 highly shared, low-generation-probability nucleotide sequences. In a later analysis, a clonal expansion index for each public chain was calculated from normalized within-repertoire ranks of inferred template counts. In a later analysis, generation probabilities were computed with a VDJ recombination model fitted to out-of-frame rearrangements, and the resulting probabilities were checked against IGoR. A later analysis scored TCR-TCR, TCR-HLA and TCR-CMV co-occurrence with hypergeometric tests, applying a repertoire-size bias correction to TCR pairs. In a later analysis, false discovery rates were estimated by permuting HLA or CMV assignments 20 times. In a later analysis, co-occurring TCRs were grouped using DBSCAN, with TCRdist sequence similarity added in when clustering inside HLA-allele-positive subsets. Repertoires with fewer than 30,000 or more than 120,000 public chains, plus five repertoires with anomalous nucleotide sharing, were excluded from co-occurrence clustering. TCRdb obtained this table from immuneACCESS and retained in-frame rearrangements with V and J assigned. These tables miss some clones; where compared with another copy, unresolved V genes account for less than half of the shortfall, and the remainder is unexplained. V, J and clone size are taken as reported in that table, and D and trimming were inferred from the DNA itself. The sample data list 200,000 to 250,000 clones, and 76% of these were observed just once. The ten largest account for 0.55% to 0.75% of the sample.

What the research found in general, with its limitations: Compared with equally common non-associated chains, HLA-associated TCR beta chains in a later analysis were more clonally expanded and had lower generation probabilities. A later analysis reported that several top co-occurrence clusters appeared linked to parvovirus B19, influenza, CMV and Epstein-Barr virus. According to a later genetic analysis, donors in an Asian-associated ancestry cluster had fewer N-insertions in productive TCRs than the approximately 700-donor mean. In a later genetic analysis, a missense DCLRE1C variant was associated with V-gene and J-gene trimming of TCR beta chains, and the association was replicated in an independent cohort. A group of highly shared sequence variants was considered likely to be a technical artifact of the sequencing pipeline. This cohort had only TCR beta chains sequenced, and the lack of alpha or paired-chain data limited which features could be detected. Some IMGT-functional V segments, including TRBV6-2 and TRBV6-3, could not be distinguished by the 87-base-pair reads and were therefore excluded. In an earlier analysis of several hundred of the donors, most TCR beta V segments were observed in productive rearrangements about 87% or about 30% of the time, broadly matching IMGT annotations. Immune exposure information for the cohort was limited to CMV serostatus. Because counts were too low, roughly 16 rarely observed V segments, including chromosome 9 orphons, were left out of the earlier analysis of 500 to 750 of the donors. When HLA alleles, especially DR and DQ, strongly co-occurred, TCR associations were difficult to assign to individual alleles. In the study, 164 TCR beta chains were listed as associated with cytomegalovirus. Roughly uniform sequencing depth across donors was assumed in presence/absence analyses, although this assumption may not hold. In vitro tests confirmed that a few of the cytomegalovirus-associated TCR beta chains recognize cytomegalovirus antigens. A later analysis found that TCR association rates varied across HLA loci, with DRB1 alleles showing the most associated TCRs and HLA-C alleles the fewest. Most CMV-associated TCR beta chains appeared to be HLA-restricted in a later analysis, and the HLA associations seemed to be driven largely by CMV exposure. The authors suggested that the approach could potentially be extended to other disease states and immunological phenotypes. While some public TCRs were present in many individuals, most TCR sequences turned up only very rarely across donors. A later analysis associated about 17,000 TCR beta sequences with specific HLA alleles at a false discovery rate of 0.05. Because some donors lacked HLA typing at each locus, the association tests relied only on the typed subset. Cytomegalovirus status was reported to be diagnosed by the classifier with high specificity and sensitivity in both the original and validation cohorts. A further reported finding was that TCR beta sequences accurately predicted the HLA-A and HLA-B alleles for most subjects in the first cohort. Linkage disequilibrium might explain the correlated functional status among segregating V segments, but an unknown experimental factor could not be ruled out.

To note about this clone: The antigen it recognizes is unknown. Per-base qualities were not stored, and no clone one base away is much larger.

The sequenced sample was PBMCs. Recombination connected TRBV27 to TRBJ1-2, with a weak D call of TRBD1 (5 bases match). The sequence derives from a man in his late teens or twenties in good health and CMV-seronegative. The sequenced DNA: TGTGCCAGCAGCCAACAGGCAAGCTATGGCTACACCTTC. Translation gives CASSQQASYGYTF.